Given below is one T cell receptor beta chain in context. Its antigen is unknown. No clone much larger than this one lies a single base away; base qualities are absent. According to the germline V gene, CDR1 reads SQVTM and CDR2 reads ANQGSEA. The trim is 7 bases for V and 7 bases for J, with a gap of 17 bases between the germline ends. Counted from cysteine to phenylalanine, this CDR3 has 13 amino acids. Only the CDR3 region is kept as DNA, spanning 39 bases read in frame from base 1. Libraries were built with RT-PCR. The sequencing machine was an Illumina HiSeq 2500. TCRdb took the public reads, trimmed them with fastp at Q25, ran MiXCR for clone calling and kept in-frame beta chains. Duplicate CDR3 protein sequences are folded into a single record with the most common DNA and genes. Here the sample has about 650,000 distinct CDR3 sequences; 13% to 15% occur a single time. The ten largest clonotypes hold approximately 7.6% of the sample.

The data belong to a study of response to subunit inactivated influenza vaccine (dated by TCRdb to 2016 to 2018). Some background on the complete study: To follow how T cells responded to a trivalent subunit inactivated influenza vaccine, the researchers relied on deep quantitative profiling of the T cell receptor repertoire.

Broader findings and caveats from the paper: The authors proposed that each seasonal influenza vaccination may bring in only a limited number of new T cells.

The TCR originated in a man over 45 who received an inactivated influenza vaccine. Donor details come from another sample of the same person, matched by shared clones. The V and J segments used are TRBV29-1 and TRBJ2-1, with TRBD1 tentatively as D gene (5 bases match). This specimen was PBMCs from blood, taken about 14 days before vaccination. The DNA sequence follows: TGCAGCGCAACAGGTGCCGGTGGGAATGAGCAGTTCTTC. This gives the protein CSATGAGGNEQFF.